A single sample gave rise to the 3 T cell receptor beta chains below, sequenced in a study of blood T cell repertoires in COVID-19 (dated by TCRdb to the early 2020s). To prepare the library, the immunoSEQ multiplex PCR assay was applied. TCRdb provides this immuneACCESS table in a form limited to in-frame rearrangements. Some clones are lacking; in checked studies, under half of them reflect an unresolved V gene, and why the rest are absent is not known. The sample table records approximately 6,200 clones; almost 75% of these occur just once. Approximately 16% of the sample comes from the top ten. Sequencing input: peripheral blood. All receptors come from a man between 60 and 70 years old with acute or convalescent COVID-19.

The chain couples TRBV4-3 to TRBJ1-4, with TRBD1 identical over 10 bases. There are 15 residues in the CDR3. V was pared by 3 bases and J by 5 bases, with 3 bases of the junction left unmatched. The V gene's germline CDR1 is LGHNA and CDR2 YSLEER. The DNA of the CDR3 is TGCGCCAGCAGCCACGGGACAGGGGCAAATGAAAAACTGTTTTTT. Encoded protein: CASSHGTGANEKLFF.

The chain links TRBV5-1 to TRBJ2-7; 7 bases line up with TRBD1. Germline CDR1 and CDR2: SGHRS and YFSETQ. The length of the CDR3 is 15 residues. V shed 3 bases and J 0 bases; nucleotides not matched to a gene: 6. The CDR3 region has the DNA TGCGCCAGCAGCTCGGGACAGCCGTTCTCCTACGAGCAGTACTTC. Protein: CASSSGQPFSYEQYF.

The rearrangement uses TRBV30 and TRBJ1-2; 9 bases agree with TRBD1. J gave up 7 bases and V 0 bases, and 3 bases lay outside the gene matches. CDR3 size: 13 residues. Germline V gene lookup returns CDR1 GTSNPN and CDR2 SVGIG (reference sequence). This CDR3 is CAWSVGTGTGYTF. The DNA of the CDR3 is TGTGCCTGGAGTGTGGGGACAGGGACTGGCTACACCTTC.